The 17 T cell receptor beta chains below were found in one sample sequenced in a study of T cell responses to AZD1222 COVID-19 vaccine. Generated by immunoSEQ multiplex PCR, the TCRdb table keeps only in-frame clones and is missing some. The table records about 140,000 clones, roughly 87% of them present only once. Sequenced here: peripheral blood, sampled 28 days after the second dose of the MenACWY control vaccine. Receptor source: an adult who received the MenACWY meningococcal vaccine as a control.

The V gene is TRBV10-3, the J gene TRBJ2-1; D unresolved. V lost 3 bases to trimming and J lost 5 bases, with 2 bases between them. The germline gives CDR1 ENHRY, CDR2 SYGVKD. There are 11 residues in the CDR3. The DNA for the CDR3 is TGTGCCATCAGTGACGACAATGAGCAGTTCTTC. Translation: CAISDDNEQFF.

This CDR3 reads CASSQEDGAETQYF. CDR3 bases: TGTGCCAGCAGCCAGGAGGACGGCGCGGAGACCCAGTACTTC. The V gene is TRBV3-1 (or the pseudogene TRBV3-2), the J gene TRBJ2-5; tentative D call: TRBD2 (5 bases). V was trimmed by 3 bases and J by 5 bases, leaving 13 bases between them. The CDR3 loop spans 14 amino acids. Germline CDR1 LGHDT, CDR2 YNNKEL (reference sequence).

This chain joins TRBV7-6 and TRBJ2-1; maybe TRBD2 (6 bases). V dropped 5 bases and J dropped 6 bases, with 11 bases sitting between them. This CDR3 has 13 residues. Germline V gene data show CDR1 as SGHVS and CDR2 as FNYEAQ. CDR3: CASSPRRGNEQFF. CDR3 DNA: TGTGCCAGCAGCCCCCGGCGGGGCAATGAGCAGTTCTTC.

This rearrangement joins TRBV4-1 to TRBJ2-3; D gene uncertain. The CDR3 consists of 16 residues. Trimming cost V 1 base and J 2 bases, with 13 bases left between them. Per germline, CDR1 MGHRA and CDR2 YSYEKL. CDR3 sequence: CASSQARSDFTDTQYF. CDR3 coding DNA: TGCGCCAGCAGCCAAGCCAGGTCTGATTTCACAGATACGCAGTATTTT.

The chain combines TRBV18 with TRBJ1-5; D is uncertain. The CDR3 sequence is 14 residues long. The germline V and J ends were trimmed by 2 bases and 0 bases, with 5 bases remaining between them. Germline-derived CDR1 and CDR2 are KGHSH and LQKENI. CDR3 loop: CASSPGYSNQPQHF. As DNA, the CDR3 is TGTGCCAGCTCACCAGGGTATAGCAATCAGCCCCAGCATTTT.

This clone was seen once. The CDR3 coding sequence is TGTGCCAGCACCCCGACAGGAGGCCGGAACACTGAAGCTTTCTTT. Translated: CASTPTGGRNTEAFF. The chain carries TRBV28 and TRBJ1-1; D might be TRBD1 (6 bases). Germline V gene lookup returns CDR1 MDHEN and CDR2 SYDVKM. Trimming stripped 7 bases from V and 1 base from J, with 16 bases between. This CDR3 comprises 15 residues.

As regards this clone: Additional DNA sequences in this sample encode the identical CDR3. The chain couples TRBV7-2 to TRBJ2-3, with 7 nucleotides matching TRBD2. The CDR3 consists of 13 residues. Trimming cost V 4 bases and J 3 bases; bases outside gene matches: 1. Germline assignment: CDR1 SGHTA and CDR2 FQGNSA. In nucleotides, the CDR3 is TGTGCCAGCAGCTGGGGGGGTACAGATACGCAGTATTTT. Translating it yields CASSWGGTDTQYF.

The chain recombines TRBV29-1 with TRBJ2-1; TRBD2 matches 9 bases. The CDR3 has 13 residues. V shed 6 bases, J shed 5 bases, and the junction held 5 bases outside the gene matches. Germline V gene lookup returns CDR1 SQVTM and CDR2 ANQGSEA. Written as DNA, the CDR3 is TGCAGCGTCCGACTAGCGGCGAACAATGAGCAGTTCTTC. Amino acid sequence: CSVRLAANNEQFF.

In this sample, this clone turned up once. In DNA, the CDR3 is TGTGCCAGCAGCTTGGTCCCGGACAGGGATCCCTACGAGCAGTACTTC. This translates into CASSLVPDRDPYEQYF. This chain uses TRBV5-8 with TRBJ2-7, with 8 positions matching TRBD1. With V trimmed by 0 bases and J by 2 bases, 7 bases remained unmatched. Germline assignment: CDR1 SGHTS and CDR2 YDEGEE. This CDR3 has 16 amino acids.

V gene TRBV19 combines with J gene TRBJ2-1; 8 nucleotides align to TRBD2. The junction had 6 bases not matched to a gene; V was cut back by 3 bases and J by 8 bases. CDR1 is LNHDA and CDR2 is SQIVND in the germline V gene (reference sequence). The CDR3 has 14 residues. The CDR3 region has the DNA TGTGCCAGTAGTATTAGCGGGACGTACGATGAGCAGTTCTTC. It codes for CASSISGTYDEQFF.

V is TRBV2 and J is TRBJ1-6; no clear D. This CDR3 spans 12 amino acids. Trimming took off 5 bases at V and 9 bases at J, with 8 bases between the two ends. Per the germline V gene, CDR1 is SNHLY and CDR2 is FYNNEI. The CDR3 sequence: CASSPDGSPLHF. CDR3 DNA sequence: TGTGCCAGCAGTCCGGACGGTTCACCCCTCCACTTT.

J is TRBJ2-1 and V is TRBV6-5; 8 bases line up with TRBD2. Losses at the gene ends were 2 bases for V and 4 bases for J; bases not matched to a gene: 4. Germline CDR1 is MNHEY and CDR2 is SVGAGI. The length of the CDR3 is 15 residues. This CDR3 reads CASSYVLAEYNEQFF. As DNA, the CDR3 is TGTGCCAGCAGTTACGTACTAGCGGAATACAATGAGCAGTTCTTC.

This sequence joins TRBV3-1 (or the pseudogene TRBV3-2) and TRBJ2-7, with a possible D match to TRBD1 (5 bases). Germline loops: CDR1 LGHDT, CDR2 YNNKEL (reference sequence). Trimming cost V 4 bases and J 5 bases, with 18 bases left between them. This CDR3 comprises 15 residues. CDR3 residues: CASSLLTESVHEQYF. The DNA for the CDR3 is TGTGCCAGCAGCCTTTTGACAGAGAGCGTCCACGAGCAGTACTTC.

The gene calls are TRBV4-3 and TRBJ1-5; no firm D call. The CDR3 is 14 amino acids. Trimming stripped 0 bases from V and 6 bases from J, with 9 bases between. Per the germline V gene, CDR1 is LGHNA and CDR2 is YSLEER. DNA of the CDR3: TGCGCCAGCAGCCAAGACAGCGGCGTTCAGCCCCAGCATTTT. It yields the protein CASSQDSGVQPQHF.

This clone was recorded only once. At the DNA level, this CDR3 is encoded by other sequences in the same sample as well. The chain is built from TRBV5-1 and TRBJ2-7; no reliable D call. The CDR3 contains 14 residues. Germline CDR1 reads SGHRS; CDR2 reads YFSETQ. Between the trimmed V and J ends, which lost 0 bases and 0 bases, there was a span of 7 bases. The CDR3 region is CASSLVAGSYEQYF. CDR3 nucleotide sequence: TGCGCCAGCAGCTTGGTCGCCGGCTCCTACGAGCAGTACTTC. The full variable domain, its missing parts supplied by reference TRBV5-1 and TRBJ2-7, is KAGVTQTPRYLIKTRGQQVTLSCSPISGHRSVSWYQQTPGQGLQFLFEYFSETQRNKGNFPGRFSGRQFSNSRSEMNVSTLELGDSALYLCASSLVAGSYEQYFGPGTRLTVT.

Remarks on this clone: The conserved closing phenylalanine or tryptophan is absent in this CDR3, likely reflecting a read error. The J gene is TRBJ1-2, the V gene TRBV6-1, with D uncertain. CDR3 size: 13 residues. The V gene's germline CDR1 is MNHNS and CDR2 SASEGT. V dropped 5 bases and J dropped 5 bases, with 12 bases sitting between them. CDR3 DNA sequence: TGTGCCAGCAGTACCCCGGACGGTTATGGCTACACCCTC. This encodes CASSTPDGYGYTL.

The chain uses TRBV19 and TRBJ1-3, with D unresolved. There are 13 residues in the CDR3. Trimming pared 5 bases from V and 3 bases from J, leaving 8 bases between. Per the germline V gene, CDR1 is LNHDA and CDR2 is SQIVND (reference sequence). The CDR3 is CASSLGNGNTIYF. In DNA form, the CDR3 reads TGTGCCAGTAGTCTGGGGAATGGAAACACCATATATTTT.